This TCR beta chain was observed in a study of CD8+ T cells in alopecia areata. Looking at the study overall: Tofacitinib lasted 6 to 18 months, then 6 months off drug.

Obtained from alopecia areata patients were lesional scalp punch biopsies along with peripheral blood. Extracted RNA was reverse transcribed, and the resulting cDNA served as sequencing template. Method: immunoSEQ multiplex PCR; TCRdb's copy keeps in-frame clones and lacks some. The table has fewer than 250,000 clones, around 62% seen once. This clone was counted only a few times. The germline V gene has CDR1 SGHRS and CDR2 YFSETQ. The V end was cut by 4 bases, the J end by 0 bases, with 15 bases between. CDR3 length: 16 residues. V and J are TRBV5-1 and TRBJ2-3; D may match TRBD1 or TRBD2 (5 bases each). The sequence was collected from a human donor with alopecia areata. Sequencing was performed on CD4+ T cells sorted from blood, taken at week 0. As DNA, the CDR3 is TGCGCCAGCAGCGCCGGGACGTTCGGTAGCACAGATACGCAGTATTTT. Translation: CASSAGTFGSTDTQYF.